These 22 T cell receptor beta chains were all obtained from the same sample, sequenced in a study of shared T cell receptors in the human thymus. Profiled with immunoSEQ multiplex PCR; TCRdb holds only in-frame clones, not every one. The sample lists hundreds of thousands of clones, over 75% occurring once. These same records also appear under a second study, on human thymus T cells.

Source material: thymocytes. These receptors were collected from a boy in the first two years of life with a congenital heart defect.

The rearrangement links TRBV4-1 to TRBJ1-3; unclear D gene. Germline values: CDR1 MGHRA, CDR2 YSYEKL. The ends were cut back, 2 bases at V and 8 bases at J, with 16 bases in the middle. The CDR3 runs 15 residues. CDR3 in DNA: TGCGCCAGCAGCCAACACGATCAATTCGGAGACACCATATATTTT. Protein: CASSQHDQFGDTIYF.

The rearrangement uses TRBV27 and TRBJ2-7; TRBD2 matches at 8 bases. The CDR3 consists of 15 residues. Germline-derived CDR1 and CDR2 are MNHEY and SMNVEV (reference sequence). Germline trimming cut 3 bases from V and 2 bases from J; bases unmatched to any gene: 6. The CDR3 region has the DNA TGTGCCAGCAGTTTTTCGGGACTAGGTACCTACGAGCAGTACTTC. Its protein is CASSFSGLGTYEQYF.

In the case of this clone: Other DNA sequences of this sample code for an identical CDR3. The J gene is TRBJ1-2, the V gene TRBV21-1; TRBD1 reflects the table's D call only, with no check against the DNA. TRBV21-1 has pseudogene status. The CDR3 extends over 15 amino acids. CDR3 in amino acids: CASSKGRTGGGGYTF. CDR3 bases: TGTGCCAGCAGCAAAGGAAGGACAGGGGGAGGCGGCTACACCTTC.

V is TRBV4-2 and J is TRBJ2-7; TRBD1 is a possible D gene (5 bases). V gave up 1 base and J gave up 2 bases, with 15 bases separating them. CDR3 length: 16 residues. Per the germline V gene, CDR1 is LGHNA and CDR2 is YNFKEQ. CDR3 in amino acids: CASSQGTNSITYEQYF. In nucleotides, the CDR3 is TGTGCCAGCAGCCAAGGGACAAATAGTATTACCTACGAGCAGTACTTC.

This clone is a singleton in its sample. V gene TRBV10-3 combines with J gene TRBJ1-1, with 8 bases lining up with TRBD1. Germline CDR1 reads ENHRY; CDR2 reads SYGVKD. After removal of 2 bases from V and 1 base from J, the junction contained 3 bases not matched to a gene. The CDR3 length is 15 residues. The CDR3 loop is CAISEGQGGNTEAFF. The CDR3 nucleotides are TGTGCCATCAGTGAGGGACAGGGAGGGAACACTGAAGCTTTCTTT.

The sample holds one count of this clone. In DNA, the CDR3 is TGTGCCAGCAGCTTAAAATTACTAGCGGGGTTTTCCTACAATGAGCAGTTCTTC. Its protein is CASSLKLLAGFSYNEQFF. The chain links TRBV5-4 to TRBJ2-1, with 10 bases aligning to TRBD2. V dropped 2 bases and J dropped 1; count of bases not matched to a gene: 9. Germline V gene sequence: CDR1 SGHNT, CDR2 YYREEE (reference sequence). CDR3 length equals 18 residues.

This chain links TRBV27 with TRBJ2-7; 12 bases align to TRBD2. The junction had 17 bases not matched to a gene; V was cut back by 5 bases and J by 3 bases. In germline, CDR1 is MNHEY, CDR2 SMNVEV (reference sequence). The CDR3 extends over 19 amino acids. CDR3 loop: CASSGPGAPTSGRGYEQYF. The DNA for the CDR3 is TGTGCCAGCAGTGGGCCGGGGGCCCCGACTAGCGGGAGAGGCTACGAGCAGTACTTC.

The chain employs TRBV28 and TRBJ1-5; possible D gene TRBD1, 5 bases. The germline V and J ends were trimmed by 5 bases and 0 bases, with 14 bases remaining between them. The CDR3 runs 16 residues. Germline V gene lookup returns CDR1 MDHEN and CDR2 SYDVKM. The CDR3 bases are TGTGCCAGCAGTCTACGACAGACTTATAGCAATCAGCCCCAGCATTTT. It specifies CASSLRQTYSNQPQHF.

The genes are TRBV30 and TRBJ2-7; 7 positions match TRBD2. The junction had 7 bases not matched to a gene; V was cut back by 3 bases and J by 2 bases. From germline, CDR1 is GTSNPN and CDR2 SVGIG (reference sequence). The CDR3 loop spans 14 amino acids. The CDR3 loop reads CAWRGRERTYEQYF. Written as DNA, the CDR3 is TGTGCCTGGAGAGGGAGGGAGCGAACCTACGAGCAGTACTTC.

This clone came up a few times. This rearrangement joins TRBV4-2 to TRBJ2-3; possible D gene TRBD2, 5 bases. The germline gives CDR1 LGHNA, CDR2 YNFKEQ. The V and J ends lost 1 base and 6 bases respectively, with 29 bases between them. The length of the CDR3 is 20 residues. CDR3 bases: TGTGCCAGCAGCCAAGGACCTCGGACTGCACAACCAGACTTCCTGGATACGCAGTATTTT. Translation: CASSQGPRTAQPDFLDTQYF.

The CDR3, as DNA: TGCGCCAGCAGCCAAGATGAGCAAACTAGCGGGAGGCCCCACAATGAGCAGTTCTTC. This gives the protein CASSQDEQTSGRPHNEQFF. The V and J genes are TRBV4-1 and TRBJ2-1; TRBD2 aligns across 12 bases. After removal of 0 bases from V and 5 bases from J, the junction contained 11 bases not matched to a gene. CDR1 and CDR2 from the germline V gene are MGHRA and YSYEKL. The CDR3 length is 19 residues.

This CDR3 is CAWRNREGRLSGNTIYF. In nucleotides, the CDR3 is TGTGCCTGGAGGAACAGGGAAGGAAGGCTCTCTGGAAACACCATATATTTT. This rearrangement joins TRBV30 to TRBJ1-3, with D perhaps matching TRBD1 (6 bases). The V and J ends lost 3 bases and 0 bases respectively, with 18 bases between them. The CDR3 has 17 amino acids. Germline V gives CDR1 GTSNPN, CDR2 SVGIG (reference sequence).

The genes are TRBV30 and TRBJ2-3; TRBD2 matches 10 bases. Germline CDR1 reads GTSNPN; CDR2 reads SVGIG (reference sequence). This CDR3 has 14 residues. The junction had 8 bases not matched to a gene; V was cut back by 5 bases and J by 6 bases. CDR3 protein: CAWALAGGGDTQYF. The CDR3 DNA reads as TGTGCCTGGGCCTTAGCGGGAGGAGGGGATACGCAGTATTTT.

The CDR3 here is CATSRGRGNEQFF. The CDR3 region has the DNA TGTGCCACCAGCAGGGGGCGCGGCAATGAGCAGTTCTTC. The chain couples TRBV15 to TRBJ2-1; tentative D call: TRBD1 (5 bases). This CDR3 region has 13 residues. Germline values: CDR1 LNHNV, CDR2 YYDKDF (reference sequence). V shed 3 bases and J shed 6 bases, with 9 bases lying between them.

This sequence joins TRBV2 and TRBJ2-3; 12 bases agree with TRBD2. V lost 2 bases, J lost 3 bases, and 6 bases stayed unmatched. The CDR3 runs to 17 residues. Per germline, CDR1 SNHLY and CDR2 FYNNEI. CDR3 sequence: CASSESLAGGPTDTQYF. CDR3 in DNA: TGTGCCAGCAGTGAATCCCTAGCGGGAGGGCCGACAGATACGCAGTATTTT.

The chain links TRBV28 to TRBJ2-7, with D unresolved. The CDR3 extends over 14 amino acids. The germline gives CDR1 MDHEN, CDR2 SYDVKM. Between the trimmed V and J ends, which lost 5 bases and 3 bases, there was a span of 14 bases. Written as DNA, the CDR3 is TGTGCCAGCAGTCCCTGGAGACCCGACTACGAGCAGTACTTC. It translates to CASSPWRPDYEQYF.

DNA for the CDR3: TGTGCCAGCAGCTTAACGACAGGGGAGGCTACTCTGGGGGCCAACGTCCTGACTTTC. This gives the protein CASSLTTGEATLGANVLTF. The chain joins TRBV7-4 to TRBJ2-6, with 8 bases matching TRBD1. The V gene end was trimmed by 2 bases and the J gene end by 4 bases; junction bases not matched to a gene: 13. CDR1 and CDR2 (germline): SGHVT, SQSDAQ. The CDR3 contains 19 residues.

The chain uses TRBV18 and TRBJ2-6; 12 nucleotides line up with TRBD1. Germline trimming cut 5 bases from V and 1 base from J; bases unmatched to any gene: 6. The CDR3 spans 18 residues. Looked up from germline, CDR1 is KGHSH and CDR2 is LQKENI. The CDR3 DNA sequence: TGTGCCAGCTCAACCACGGGACAGGGGGCGTCTGGGGCCAACGTCCTGACTTTC. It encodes CASSTTGQGASGANVLTF. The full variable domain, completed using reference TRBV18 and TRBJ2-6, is NAGVMQNPRHLVRRRGQEARLRCSPMKGHSHVYWYRQLPEEGLKFMVYLQKENIIDESGMPKERFSAEFPKEGPSILRIQQVVRGDSAAYFCASSTTGQGASGANVLTFGAGSRLTVL.

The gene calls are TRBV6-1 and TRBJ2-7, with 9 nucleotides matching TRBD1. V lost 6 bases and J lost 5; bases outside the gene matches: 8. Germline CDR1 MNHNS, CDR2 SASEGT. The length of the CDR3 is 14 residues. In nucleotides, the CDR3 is TGTGCCAGCAGGCTAGACAGGGGGGGCCACGAGCAGTACTTC. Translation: CASRLDRGGHEQYF.

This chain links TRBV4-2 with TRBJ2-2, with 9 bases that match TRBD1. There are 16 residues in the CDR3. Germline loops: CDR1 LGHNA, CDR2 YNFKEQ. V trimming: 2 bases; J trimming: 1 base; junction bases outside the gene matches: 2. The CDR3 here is CASSQPGQGNTGELFF. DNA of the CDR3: TGTGCCAGCAGCCAACCGGGACAGGGGAACACCGGGGAGCTGTTTTTT.

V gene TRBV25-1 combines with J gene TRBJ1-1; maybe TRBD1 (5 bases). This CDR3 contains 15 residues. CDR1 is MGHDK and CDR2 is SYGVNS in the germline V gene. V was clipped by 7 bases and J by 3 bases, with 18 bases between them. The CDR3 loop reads CASNPLGSGDTEAFF. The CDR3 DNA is TGTGCCAGCAATCCCCTAGGGTCGGGGGACACTGAAGCTTTCTTT. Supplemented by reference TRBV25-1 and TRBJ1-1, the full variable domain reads EADIYQTPRYLVIGTGKKITLECSQTMGHDKMYWYQQDPGMELHLIHYSYGVNSTEKGDLSSESTVSRIRTEHFPLTLESARPSHTSQYLCASNPLGSGDTEAFFGQGTRLTVV.

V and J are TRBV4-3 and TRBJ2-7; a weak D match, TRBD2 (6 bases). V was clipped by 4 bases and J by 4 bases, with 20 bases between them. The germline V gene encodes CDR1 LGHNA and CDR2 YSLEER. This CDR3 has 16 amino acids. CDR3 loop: CASSLGVPGVGYEQYF. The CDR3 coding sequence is TGCGCCAGCAGCCTCGGCGTCCCGGGAGTTGGGTACGAGCAGTACTTC.